The rows below give T cell receptor beta chains drawn from one sample of a study of response to subunit inactivated influenza vaccine. TCRdb redid the calling of the RT-PCR reads with MiXCR, one entry per CDR3 protein. This sample has over 400,000 distinct CDR3 sequences, with under 15% found just once. This specimen consisted of PBMCs from blood, obtained 35 to 45 days after vaccination. These receptors were taken from a man aged 50 to 60 who received an inactivated influenza vaccine. CDR3s include the opening cysteine and the closing phenylalanine or tryptophan. Each record gives: J gene, V gene, CDR3 protein.

>TRBJ2-7|TRBV5-1
CASSLALGKPAIEQYF
>TRBJ2-7|TRBV20-1
CSASPDRYEQYF
>TRBJ2-3|TRBV20-1
CSAPLRGYSTDTQYF
>TRBJ2-2|TRBV20-1
CSATRTGGPLTNTGELFF
>TRBJ2-1|TRBV12-3/TRBV12-4
CASSSQGLAGAEQFF
>TRBJ2-7|TRBV2
CASSEALQGQKQYF
>TRBJ2-3|TRBV18
CASSPRPSGRTSTDTQYF
>TRBJ2-7|TRBV7-9
CASGSGAAEQYF
>TRBJ2-2|TRBV18
CASRTGENTGELFF
>TRBJ2-7|TRBV6-2/TRBV6-3
CASSWGQNYEQYF
>TRBJ1-5|TRBV4-1
CASSQDFGVNNQPQHF
>TRBJ2-2|TRBV4-3
CASSRNPTSSINTGELFF
>TRBJ2-2|TRBV27
CASSSDRHANTGELFF
>TRBJ2-7|TRBV5-1
CASSLGLGRVSYEQYF
>TRBJ2-1|TRBV9
CASAYLAGSSYNEQFF
>TRBJ2-1|TRBV7-9
CASAPGSSYNEQFF
>TRBJ2-1|TRBV18
CASSPGREPLLQFF
>TRBJ2-3|TRBV5-1
CASSLKGAFSDTQYF
>TRBJ1-1|TRBV20-1
CSARVRGSTENTEAFF
>TRBJ2-1|TRBV4-3
CASSQDSKLAGGEQFF
>TRBJ2-7|TRBV7-2
CASSSRSPSYEQYF
>TRBJ1-2|TRBV6-2/TRBV6-3
CASSYLGTGDSESGYTF
>TRBJ2-2|TRBV29-1
CSVGGTSAGELFF
>TRBJ2-5|TRBV5-5
CASSLEGLLQETQYF
>TRBJ1-2|TRBV9
CASSPRPGPISIGGYTF
>TRBJ2-2|TRBV27
CASSLNIATGELFF
>TRBJ1-2|TRBV5-1
CASSLGTGDGYTF
>TRBJ2-7|TRBV6-5
CASSYGTGKYEQYF
>TRBJ2-2|TRBV4-1
CASSQVLLGGADTGELFF
>TRBJ2-2|TRBV10-3
CAISADSTNTGELFF
>TRBJ2-2|TRBV15
CATGSVYTGELFF
>TRBJ2-1|TRBV10-3
CAISESRGGNEQFF
>TRBJ1-1|TRBV7-8
CASSLVAYTEAFF
>TRBJ2-3|TRBV5-1
CASSYLRGDTQYF